This TCR beta chain was observed in a study of shared clonotypes between healthy human individuals. Study in general: Researchers assigned three CD4 naive, three CD4 memory, two CD8 naive and one CD8 memory plate to each donor. Overall study findings and caveats: The researchers took only blood, and tissue repertoires probably look different. It was anticipated that sequencing depth would influence how many clonotypes donors shared.

V shed 3 bases, J shed 1 base, and the junction held 4 bases outside the gene matches. The germline V gene has CDR1 SGDLS and CDR2 YYNGEE. CDR3 length equals 16 residues. The method was immunoSEQ multiplex PCR; TCRdb's version includes in-frame clones alone and lacks a portion of them. Of under 2,000,000 clones listed, roughly 95% are singletons. A note on this clone: Antigen unknown.

CD45RO-negative CD8 cells positively selected for CCR7 made up the naive population, which excluded terminally differentiated effector memory CD45RA+ cells. Sequencing was carried out using naive CD8+ T cells sorted from blood. The source of this sequence is a man between 18 and 29 years old in good health. This rearrangement joins TRBV9 to TRBJ2-3; 11 bases map to TRBD2. The CDR3 coding sequence is TGTGCCAGCAGCGGGGAACTAGCGGGAGGCACAGATACGCAGTATTTT. Translated: CASSGELAGGTDTQYF.